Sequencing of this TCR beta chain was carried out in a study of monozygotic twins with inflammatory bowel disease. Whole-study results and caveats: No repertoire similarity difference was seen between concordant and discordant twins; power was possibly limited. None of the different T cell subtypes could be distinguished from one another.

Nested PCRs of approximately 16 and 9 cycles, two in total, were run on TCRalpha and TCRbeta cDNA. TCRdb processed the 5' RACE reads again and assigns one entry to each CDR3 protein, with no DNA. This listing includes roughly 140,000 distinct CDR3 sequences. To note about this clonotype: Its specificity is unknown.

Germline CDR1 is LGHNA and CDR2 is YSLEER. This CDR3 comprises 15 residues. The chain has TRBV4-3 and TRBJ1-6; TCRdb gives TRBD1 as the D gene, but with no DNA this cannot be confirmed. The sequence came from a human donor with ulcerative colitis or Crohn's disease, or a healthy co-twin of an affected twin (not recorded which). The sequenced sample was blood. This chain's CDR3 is CASSQGQGAFSPLHF.